This T cell receptor (beta chain) was captured in a study of shared clonotypes between healthy human individuals. Clones were sequenced by immunoSEQ multiplex PCR, and TCRdb holds only the in-frame ones, with some missing. The sample includes 450,000 or so clones, approximately 80% seen only once; the top ten take 12%. Trimming stripped 5 bases from V and 2 bases from J, with 13 bases between. Germline CDR1 SGHTA, CDR2 FQGNSA. This CDR3 contains 15 residues. The source of this sequence is a woman aged 40 to 55 in good health. Some clones in this sample may be carry-over from other donors' samples. The specimen was PBMCs. The chain combines TRBV7-2 with TRBJ1-3; tentatively, D is TRBD1 (5 bases). CDR3 sequence (DNA): TGTGCCAGCAGCCTCCCCCCAGGGACTGGAAACACCATATATTTT. This sequence encodes CASSLPPGTGNTIYF.